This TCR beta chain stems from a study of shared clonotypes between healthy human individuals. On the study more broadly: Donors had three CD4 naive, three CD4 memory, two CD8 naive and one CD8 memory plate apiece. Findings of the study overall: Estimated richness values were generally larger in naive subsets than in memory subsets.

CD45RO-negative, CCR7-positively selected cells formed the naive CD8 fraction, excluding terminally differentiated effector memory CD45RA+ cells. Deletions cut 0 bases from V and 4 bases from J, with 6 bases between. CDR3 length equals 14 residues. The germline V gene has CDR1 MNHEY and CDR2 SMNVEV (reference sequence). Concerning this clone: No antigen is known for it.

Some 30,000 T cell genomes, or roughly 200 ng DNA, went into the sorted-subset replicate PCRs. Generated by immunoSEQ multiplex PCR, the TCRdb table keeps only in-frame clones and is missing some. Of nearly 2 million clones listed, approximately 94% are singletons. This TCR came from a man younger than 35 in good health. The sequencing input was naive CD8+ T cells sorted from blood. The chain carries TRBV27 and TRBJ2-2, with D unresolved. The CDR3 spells CASSLSSRTGELFF. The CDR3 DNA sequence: TGTGCCAGCAGTTTATCGAGCCGCACCGGGGAGCTGTTTTTT.